This TCR beta chain was found in a study of T cells in Graves' hyperthyroidism and ophthalmopathy. Whole-study findings and limits: Most thyroid clonotypes expanded above 0.001 appeared in blood too.

V dropped 8 bases and J dropped 0 bases, with 10 bases sitting between them. The germline gives CDR1 MNHEY, CDR2 SMNVEV (reference sequence). The CDR3 is made up of 13 amino acids. The source material, RNA transcripts, was used to amplify TCR beta CDR3 regions. HTBI primers were used for first-round RT-PCR of the TCR CDR3. In TCRdb, the multiplex PCR reads were re-called with MiXCR into one record per CDR3 protein. The table includes around 520,000 distinct CDR3 sequences, about 15% detected once. This clonotype was observed a few times. Antigen: not known. This clonotype was obtained from a woman younger than 30 with Graves' hyperthyroidism. The sample consisted of blood. This sequence joins TRBV27 and TRBJ1-1; D gene unclear. CDR3 sequence reads: CASYGNMNTEAFF. As DNA, the CDR3 is TGTGCCAGCTACGGGAACATGAACACTGAAGCTTTCTTT.